This TCR beta chain was retrieved from a study of cytomegalovirus exposure and HLA in healthy donors. Researchers ran the PCR with 60 Vbeta and 13 Jbeta primers. Data came from immunoSEQ multiplex PCR; TCRdb stores just in-frame clones and leaves some out. The sample contains about 110,000 clones, approximately 72% of which appear only once. Germline CDR1 and CDR2: GTSNPN and SVGIG (reference sequence). V shed 4 bases and J shed 0 bases, with 7 bases lying between them. This CDR3 is built from 14 residues. Study-wide findings and caveats: In an earlier analysis, productive rearrangement rates for most beta V segments clustered near 87% or 30%.

As regards this clone: Its antigen is unknown.

The sequencing sample was made of PBMCs. The TCR was taken from a man aged 25 to 40 in good health and CMV-seronegative. This chain joins TRBV30 and TRBJ1-6; D is ambiguous. CDR3 loop: CAWIGSSYNSPLHF. CDR3 bases: TGTGCCTGGATTGGGAGCTCCTATAATTCACCCCTCCACTTT.